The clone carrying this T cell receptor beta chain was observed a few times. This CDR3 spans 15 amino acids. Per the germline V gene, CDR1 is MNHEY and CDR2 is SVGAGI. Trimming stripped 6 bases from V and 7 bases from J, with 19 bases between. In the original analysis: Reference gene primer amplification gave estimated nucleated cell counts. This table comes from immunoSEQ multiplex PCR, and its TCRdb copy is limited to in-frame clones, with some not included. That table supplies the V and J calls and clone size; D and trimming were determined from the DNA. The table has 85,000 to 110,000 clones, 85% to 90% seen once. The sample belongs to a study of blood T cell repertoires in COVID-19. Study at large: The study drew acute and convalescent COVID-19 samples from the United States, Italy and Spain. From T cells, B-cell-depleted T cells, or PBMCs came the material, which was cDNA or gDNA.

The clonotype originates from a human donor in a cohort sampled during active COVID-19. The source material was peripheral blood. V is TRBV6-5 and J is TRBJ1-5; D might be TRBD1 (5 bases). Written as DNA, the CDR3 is TGTGCCAGCAGGGTAACTGGGGCCCACGGGCAGCCCCAGCATTTT. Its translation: CASRVTGAHGQPQHF.